Shown below are 29 T cell receptor beta chains from a single sample sequenced in a study of shared clonotypes between healthy human individuals. Produced via immunoSEQ multiplex PCR; TCRdb's table is partial and in-frame only. This table holds 550,000 to 800,000 clones, about 90% found once. Sample: memory CD8+ T cells from PBMCs. Subset of the sample: CD45RO+ cells pooled with CCR7-negative TemRA cells. These receptors were collected from a man younger than 30 in good health. Some clones in this sample may be carry-over from other donors' samples.

The count of this clone is one. The V call is TRBV5-1, the J call TRBJ2-3; 8 nucleotides agree with TRBD1. The J segment lost 3 bases and the V segment lost 6 bases, leaving 9 bases of the junction unmatched. The CDR3 runs to 15 residues. Per the germline V gene, CDR1 is SGHRS and CDR2 is YFSETQ. In DNA, the CDR3 is TGCGCCAGCAAGGGACAGGCTATGGGTACAGATACGCAGTATTTT. It is translated as CASKGQAMGTDTQYF.

The V and J genes are TRBV2 and TRBJ2-3; TRBD2 aligns across 9 bases. Germline CDR1 reads SNHLY; CDR2 reads FYNNEI. The junction had 5 bases not matched to a gene; V was cut back by 8 bases and J by 5 bases. CDR3 length: 13 residues. The CDR3 spells CASGRLAVDTQYF. The CDR3 bases are TGTGCCAGCGGAAGACTAGCGGTAGATACGCAGTATTTT.

V gene TRBV6-5 combines with J gene TRBJ2-2; a possible D gene is TRBD1 (6 bases). Trimming took off 2 bases at V and 7 bases at J, with 11 bases between the two ends. CDR1 is MNHEY and CDR2 is SVGAGI in the germline V gene. The CDR3 is 14 residues long. CDR3 bases: TGTGCCAGCAGTTACGGAACAGGGTTCGGGGAGCTGTTTTTT. Translating it yields CASSYGTGFGELFF.

V gene TRBV5-4 combines with J gene TRBJ2-2, with unresolved D. Germline V gene lookup returns CDR1 SGHNT and CDR2 YYREEE (reference sequence). CDR3 length: 12 residues. V lost 7 bases and J 4 bases, leaving 8 bases between the germline ends. This chain's CDR3 is CASLGPTGELFF. Here the CDR3 DNA reads TGTGCCAGCCTCGGCCCCACCGGGGAGCTGTTTTTT.

This rearrangement joins TRBV7-9 to TRBJ2-7, with 13 nucleotides matching TRBD2. The CDR3 totals 18 residues. V shed 5 bases, J shed 5 bases, and the junction held 15 bases outside the gene matches. CDR1 and CDR2 from the germline V gene are SEHNR and FQNEAQ (reference sequence). This chain's CDR3 is CASSPKWGTSGNRNEQYF. The CDR3 DNA sequence: TGTGCCAGCAGCCCTAAGTGGGGGACTAGCGGGAACCGCAACGAGCAGTACTTC.

The V and J genes are TRBV28 and TRBJ2-7; D not resolved. The CDR3 sequence is 13 residues long. CDR1 and CDR2 (germline): MDHEN, SYDVKM. Between the trimmed V and J ends, which lost 3 bases and 6 bases, there was a span of 12 bases. The CDR3 loop is CASSFRALSEQYF. DNA of the CDR3: TGTGCCAGCAGTTTCAGAGCACTCTCCGAGCAGTACTTC.

Remarks on this clone: Other DNA sequences in this specimen translate into the identical CDR3. This chain joins TRBV7-9 and TRBJ2-7, with 10 bases identical to TRBD2. V shed 2 bases, J shed 3 bases, and the junction held 4 bases outside the gene matches. The CDR3 is made up of 15 amino acids. Germline values: CDR1 SEHNR, CDR2 FQNEAQ (reference sequence). The CDR3 region is CASSLSSGSSYEQYF. The CDR3, as DNA: TGTGCCAGCAGCTTATCTAGCGGGAGTAGCTACGAGCAGTACTTC.

This sequence joins TRBV10-3 and TRBJ2-7; a possible D gene is TRBD1 (5 bases). The V end was cut by 3 bases, the J end by 3 bases, with 6 bases between. Germline CDR1 reads ENHRY; CDR2 reads SYGVKD. The CDR3 is made up of 12 amino acids. The CDR3, as DNA: TGTGCCATCAGTGATCAGGGCTACGAGCAGTACTTC. Encoded protein: CAISDQGYEQYF.

This clone was counted once. The V call is TRBV4-3, the J call TRBJ1-1; D gene ambiguous. Trimming took off 6 bases at V and 1 base at J, with 15 bases between the two ends. Germline V gene data show CDR1 as LGHNA and CDR2 as YSLEER. This CDR3 has 15 amino acids. CDR3 nucleotides: TGCGCCAGCAGACCTACCCGAGAGGGGAACACTGAAGCTTTCTTT. It specifies CASRPTREGNTEAFF.

The chain carries TRBV30 and TRBJ2-7; D gene uncertain. The V gene's germline CDR1 is GTSNPN and CDR2 SVGIG (reference sequence). The CDR3 totals 13 residues. Trimming removed 3 bases at V and 6 bases at J, with 15 bases between. In DNA form, the CDR3 reads TGTGCCTGGAGCACCTCGAGGATAGGCGAGCAGTACTTC. It specifies CAWSTSRIGEQYF.

J is TRBJ2-1 and V is TRBV9; no clear D gene. Germline CDR1 reads SGDLS; CDR2 reads YYNGEE. The ends were cut back, 0 bases at V and 0 bases at J, with 13 bases in the middle. CDR3 length: 17 amino acids. CDR3 nucleotide sequence: TGTGCCAGCAGCGTAGAGGCGGCGGCAACCTCCTACAATGAGCAGTTCTTC. This translates into CASSVEAAATSYNEQFF.

V gene TRBV6-1 combines with J gene TRBJ2-7; weak D call: TRBD2 (6 bases). Trimming stripped 1 base from V and 1 base from J, with 11 bases between. CDR1 and CDR2 (germline): MNHNS, SASEGT. This CDR3 region has 15 residues. The CDR3 sequence is CASSEGLARSYEQYF. The CDR3 DNA sequence: TGTGCCAGCAGTGAAGGGCTAGCGAGATCCTACGAGCAGTACTTC.

The CDR3 DNA reads as TGCGCCAGCAGGCCAACAGGGGCCGGCACTGAAGCTTTCTTT. This translates into CASRPTGAGTEAFF. This rearrangement joins TRBV5-1 to TRBJ1-1, with 7 bases identical to TRBD1. There are 14 residues in the CDR3. Germline V CDR1 and CDR2: SGHRS, YFSETQ. V shed 5 bases and J 4 bases; nucleotides not matched to a gene: 8.

V usage is TRBV2 and J usage is TRBJ2-5; 9 nucleotides match TRBD1. The J call may be incorrect, as the DNA end agrees better with TRBJ2-7. Germline V CDR1 and CDR2: SNHLY, FYNNEI. This CDR3 comprises 13 residues. As DNA, the CDR3 is TGTGCCTGGTCTGGGACAGGGATCGACGAGCAGTACTTC. Translation gives CAWSGTGIDEQYF.

This rearrangement joins TRBV6-5 to TRBJ2-7; D ambiguous. Trimming took 0 bases from V and 2 from J, leaving 5 bases between them. This CDR3 is 13 amino acids long. Germline V gene sequence: CDR1 MNHEY, CDR2 SVGAGI. The CDR3 spells CASSYSRTYEQYF. CDR3 in DNA: TGTGCCAGCAGTTACTCACGTACCTACGAGCAGTACTTC.

This clone was seen only once. This CDR3 is CASSLLPPRGKKQFF. For the CDR3, the DNA is TGTGCCAGCAGTTTACTTCCTCCCAGGGGGAAAAAGCAGTTCTTC. The chain has TRBV27 and TRBJ2-1; 7 nucleotides match TRBD1. Germline V gives CDR1 MNHEY, CDR2 SMNVEV (reference sequence). Trimming removed 2 bases from V and 11 bases from J; junction bases left unmatched: 12. This CDR3 comprises 15 residues.

On this clone itself: The same CDR3 arises from other DNA sequences in this sample as well. The chain recombines TRBV27 with TRBJ2-7; D not resolved. Germline values: CDR1 MNHEY, CDR2 SMNVEV (reference sequence). Between the trimmed V and J ends, which lost 2 bases and 2 bases, there was a span of 7 bases. This CDR3 contains 13 residues. This CDR3 reads CASSLGRTYEQYF. DNA of the CDR3: TGTGCCAGCAGTTTAGGGCGGACCTACGAGCAGTACTTC.

DNA for the CDR3: TGTGCCAGCAGGGTGCGGGACAGCTCCTACAATGAGCAGTTCTTC. Translation: CASRVRDSSYNEQFF. The chain links TRBV28 to TRBJ2-1, with D perhaps TRBD1 (7 bases). This CDR3 region has 15 residues. The germline V gene encodes CDR1 MDHEN and CDR2 SYDVKM. V was cut by 6 bases and J by 0 bases, with 12 bases left in between.

In DNA, the CDR3 is TGCGCCAGCAGCCAAGATATTAGTTGGGGGGAAAGTGAGACCCAGTACTTC. Amino acids: CASSQDISWGESETQYF. This chain connects TRBV4-1 to TRBJ2-5; perhaps TRBD2 as D (6 bases). The ends were cut back, 0 bases at V and 5 bases at J, with 19 bases in the middle. This CDR3 spans 17 amino acids. The germline CDR1 and CDR2 sequences are MGHRA and YSYEKL.

A word on this clone: Other DNA sequences in the sample encode the same CDR3. CDR3 nucleotide sequence: TGCAGTGCTAGAGACCCCTACGAGCAGTACTTC. The encoded protein is CSARDPYEQYF. V gene TRBV20-1 combines with J gene TRBJ2-7; D call uncertain. Germline V CDR1 and CDR2: DFQATT, SNEGSKA (reference sequence). CDR3 size: 11 residues. The ends were cut back, 0 bases at V and 2 bases at J, with 2 bases in the middle.

The rearrangement joins TRBV6-5 to TRBJ1-2, with a tentative D call TRBD1 (5 bases). This CDR3 is built from 13 residues. In germline, CDR1 is MNHEY, CDR2 SVGAGI. Trimming pared 6 bases from V and 6 bases from J, leaving 14 bases between. In DNA, the CDR3 is TGTGCCAGCAGACAAAGGGACTGGCATGGCTACACCTTC. Its translation: CASRQRDWHGYTF.

This chain joins TRBV2 and TRBJ1-1, with D tentatively TRBD1 (6 bases). This CDR3 contains 19 residues. The V end was cut by 3 bases, the J end by 0 bases, with 23 bases between. CDR1 SNHLY and CDR2 FYNNEI come from the germline V gene. CDR3 nucleotides: TGTGCCAGCAGTGAGCAGGGGAGGGCCACTTTCCATTTGAACACTGAAGCTTTCTTT. Protein sequence: CASSEQGRATFHLNTEAFF.

The chain is built from TRBV7-9 and TRBJ2-3; no clear D gene. Germline CDR1 SEHNR, CDR2 FQNEAQ (reference sequence). The CDR3 has 13 residues. Trimming took off 4 bases at V and 1 base at J, with 6 bases between the two ends. The CDR3 loop reads CASSYLRTDTQYF. CDR3 nucleotide sequence: TGTGCCAGCAGCTACCTACGCACAGATACGCAGTATTTT.

The V call is TRBV7-6, the J call TRBJ2-5; TRBD1 is a possible D gene (5 bases). CDR3 length equals 16 residues. The V end was cut by 0 bases, the J end by 1 base, with 12 bases between. Germline lookup yields CDR1 SGHVS and CDR2 FNYEAQ. CDR3 sequence (DNA): TGTGCCAGCAGCTTAGCGGGCAGGGTATCCCAAGAGACCCAGTACTTC. Translating gives CASSLAGRVSQETQYF.

The chain has TRBV7-9 and TRBJ2-2, with unresolved D. The CDR3 sequence is 15 residues long. CDR1 and CDR2 from the germline V gene are SEHNR and FQNEAQ (reference sequence). V shed 1 base and J shed 2 bases, with 8 bases lying between them. CDR3 nucleotide sequence: TGTGCCAGCAGCTTAGTTTGGCGAAACACCGGGGAGCTGTTTTTT. Its protein product is CASSLVWRNTGELFF.

CDR3 protein: CASSPLAGANTGELFF. The DNA for the CDR3 is TGTGCCAGCAGTCCATTAGCGGGGGCGAACACCGGGGAGCTGTTTTTT. The chain links TRBV28 to TRBJ2-2, with 9 bases identical to TRBD2. This CDR3 region has 16 residues. The J segment lost 0 bases and the V segment lost 5 bases, leaving 4 bases of the junction unmatched. Germline CDR1 is MDHEN and CDR2 is SYDVKM.

The chain couples TRBV4-1 to TRBJ2-5; the D is unclear. The CDR3 extends over 15 amino acids. Trimming pared 4 bases from V and 5 bases from J, leaving 17 bases between. Germline V gene lookup returns CDR1 MGHRA and CDR2 YSYEKL. Written as DNA, the CDR3 is TGCGCCAGCAGCCCCCGGGCCAACGGTGGGGAGACCCAGTACTTC. Translating gives CASSPRANGGETQYF.

Comment on this clone: Different DNA sequences within this sample yield the same CDR3. The genes are TRBV27 and TRBJ2-7, with D uncertain. CDR1 MNHEY and CDR2 SMNVEV come from the germline V gene (reference sequence). Trimming shortened V by 6 bases and J by 3 bases, and 6 bases separated the two germline ends. The CDR3 runs 11 residues. The CDR3 region is CASSPGYEQYF. The CDR3 nucleotides read TGTGCCAGCAGCCCTGGCTACGAGCAGTACTTC.

The V call is TRBV29-1, the J call TRBJ2-2; 16 bases align to TRBD2. Germline V gene sequence: CDR1 SQVTM, CDR2 ANQGSEA. This CDR3 has 16 residues. V shed 4 bases, J shed 6 bases, and the junction held 5 bases outside the gene matches. CDR3 in amino acids: CSVAGLAGGVAGELFF. CDR3 sequence (DNA): TGCAGCGTTGCGGGACTAGCGGGAGGGGTAGCCGGGGAGCTGTTTTTT.